At least ten counts were recorded for the clone carrying this T cell receptor (beta chain). Its specificity is not known. There were TCR beta CDR3 regions amplified from RNA transcripts. HTBI primers were used for first-round RT-PCR of the TCR CDR3. TCRdb independently ran MiXCR on the multiplex PCR reads; one entry per CDR3 protein. Of 110,000 to 150,000 distinct CDR3 sequences listed, around 20% are singletons. Hyperthyroidism, newly diagnosed and lasting under 2 months, affected patients aged 18 to 65. The sample originates from a study of T cells in Graves' hyperthyroidism and ophthalmopathy. Study-wide background: Peripheral blood was taken when the disease was first diagnosed, before any treatment began. Whole-study findings and limits: Researchers report that a 13 V-J model separated ophthalmopathy from stable hyperthyroidism.

This TCR was sampled from a woman aged 45-65 years with Graves' hyperthyroidism that later progressed to Graves' ophthalmopathy. Material: blood.

In DNA, the CDR3 is TGTGCCAGCAAACTAGCGGGAGGGCCCACAGATACGCAGTATTTT. This codes for CASKLAGGPTDTQYF. This chain links TRBV28 with TRBJ2-3; TRBD2 matches 13 bases. Germline V gene lookup returns CDR1 MDHEN and CDR2 SYDVKM. The CDR3 is 15 residues long. J was trimmed by 2 bases and V by 7 bases; bases with no gene match: 3.